The text below deals with one TCR beta chain. Its target is unknown. V lost 0 bases to trimming and J lost 6 bases, with 11 bases between them. This CDR3 contains 13 residues. The germline V gene encodes CDR1 DFQATT and CDR2 SNEGSKA (reference sequence). The sample comes from a study of blood T cells in healthy people across ages. General observations from the study: Observed TCR beta diversity showed a strong correlation with the percentage of naive T cells as measured by flow cytometry. Roughly linear declines in TCR beta diversity per million T cells occurred with age.

For the second PCR, which ran for roughly 6 to 12 cycles, a sample-barcoded 5' primer and a J-beta primer mix were used. TCRdb reprocessed the 5' RACE reads with MiXCR, giving one entry per CDR3 protein. The sample contains about 1,600,000 distinct CDR3 sequences, 35% to 45% of which appear only once. The receptor was isolated from a woman between 18 and 29 years old in good health. Input material: blood. V gene TRBV20-1 combines with J gene TRBJ2-5, with a weak D call TRBD2 (6 bases). CDR3 residues: CSARDGSWKTQYF. The CDR3 DNA follows: TGCAGTGCTAGAGACGGGAGTTGGAAGACCCAGTACTTC.